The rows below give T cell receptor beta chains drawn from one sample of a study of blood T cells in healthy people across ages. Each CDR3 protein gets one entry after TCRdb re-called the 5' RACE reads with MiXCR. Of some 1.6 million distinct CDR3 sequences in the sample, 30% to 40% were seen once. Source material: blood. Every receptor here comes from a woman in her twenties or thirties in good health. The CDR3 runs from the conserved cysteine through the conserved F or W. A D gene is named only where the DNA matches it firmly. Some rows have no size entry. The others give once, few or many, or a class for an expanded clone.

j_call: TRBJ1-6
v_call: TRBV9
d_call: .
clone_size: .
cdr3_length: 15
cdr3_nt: TGTGCCAGCAGCGTAGGGGGGGGGCTCGGTTCACCCCTCCACTTT
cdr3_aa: CASSVGGGLGSPLHF

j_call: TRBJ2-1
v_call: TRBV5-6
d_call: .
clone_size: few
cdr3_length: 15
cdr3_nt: TGTGCCAGCAGGGGGAGTGCGAGGGCCTACAATGAGCAGTTCTTC
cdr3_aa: CASRGSARAYNEQFF

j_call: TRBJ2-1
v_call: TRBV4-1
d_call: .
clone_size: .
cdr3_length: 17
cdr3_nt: TGCGCCGGCAGCCAAGATTACCCGGGAGCTAGGCACAATGAGCAGTTCTTC
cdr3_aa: CAGSQDYPGARHNEQFF

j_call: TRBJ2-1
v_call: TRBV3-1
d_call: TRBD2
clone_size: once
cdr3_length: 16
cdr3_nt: TGTGCCAGCAGCTCCCTACTAGCGGGAGCCTCCAATGAGCAGTTCTTC
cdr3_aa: CASSSLLAGASNEQFF

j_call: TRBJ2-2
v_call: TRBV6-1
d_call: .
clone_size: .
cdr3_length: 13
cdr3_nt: TGTGCCAGCAGTGAAGTTGTAACCGGGGAGCTGTTTTTT
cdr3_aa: CASSEVVTGELFF

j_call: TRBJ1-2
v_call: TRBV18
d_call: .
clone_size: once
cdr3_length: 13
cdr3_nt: TGTGCCAGCTCCCTGCCGGGGCAGAATGGCTACACCTTC
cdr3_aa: CASSLPGQNGYTF

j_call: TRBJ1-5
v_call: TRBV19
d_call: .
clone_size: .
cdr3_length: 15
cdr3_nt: TGTGCCAGTAACCCGACAGGCTTGAGCAATCAGCCCCAGCATTTT
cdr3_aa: CASNPTGLSNQPQHF

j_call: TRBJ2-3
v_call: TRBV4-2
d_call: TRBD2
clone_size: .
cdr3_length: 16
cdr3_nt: TGTGCCAGCAGCCGATTACCGGGACTAGGGACAGATACGCAGTATTTT
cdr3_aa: CASSRLPGLGTDTQYF

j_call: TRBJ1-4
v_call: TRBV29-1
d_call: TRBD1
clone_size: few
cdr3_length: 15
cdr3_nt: TGCAGCGCTACCAGGACAGGTTCAACTAATGAAAAACTGTTTTTT
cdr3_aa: CSATRTGSTNEKLFF

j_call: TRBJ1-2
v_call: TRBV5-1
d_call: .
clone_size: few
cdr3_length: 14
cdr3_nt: TGCGCCAGCAGCTTGGATTGGGGGGACTCTGGCTACACCTTC
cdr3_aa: CASSLDWGDSGYTF

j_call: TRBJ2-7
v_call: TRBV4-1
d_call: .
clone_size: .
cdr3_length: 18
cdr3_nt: TGCGCCAGCAGCCTGAGCCCTGGACTGGCTAGCCCCTTCTACGAGCAGTACTTC
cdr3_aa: CASSLSPGLASPFYEQYF

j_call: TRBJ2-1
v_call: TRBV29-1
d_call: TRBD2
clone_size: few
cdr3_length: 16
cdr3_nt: TGCAGCGTTGAAATCACCGGGGGGAGCAACTACAATGAGCAGTTCTTC
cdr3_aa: CSVEITGGSNYNEQFF

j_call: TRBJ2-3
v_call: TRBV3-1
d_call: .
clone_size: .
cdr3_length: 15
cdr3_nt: TGTGCCAGCAGCCAAGATCGACGGGCTTTGGGTACGCAGTATTTT
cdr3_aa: CASSQDRRALGTQYF

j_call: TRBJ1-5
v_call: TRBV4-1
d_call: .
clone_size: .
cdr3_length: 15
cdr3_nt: TGCGCCAGCAGCCAAGTCTCAGGGAACAATCAGCCCCAGCATTTT
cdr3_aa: CASSQVSGNNQPQHF

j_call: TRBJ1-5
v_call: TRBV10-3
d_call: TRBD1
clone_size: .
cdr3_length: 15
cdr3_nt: TGTGCCATCAGCCGGGACAGGGGAGGCAGTCAGCCCCAGCATTTT
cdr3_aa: CAISRDRGGSQPQHF

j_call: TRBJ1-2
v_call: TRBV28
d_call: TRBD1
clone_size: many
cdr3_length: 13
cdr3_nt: TGTGCCAGCGACATGGGACAGGGAAGGAGCTACACCTTC
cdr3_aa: CASDMGQGRSYTF

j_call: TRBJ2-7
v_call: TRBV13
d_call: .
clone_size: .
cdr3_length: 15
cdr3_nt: TGTGCCAGCAGCTCAACGGGGGCGATACACTACGAGCAGTACTTC
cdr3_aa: CASSSTGAIHYEQYF

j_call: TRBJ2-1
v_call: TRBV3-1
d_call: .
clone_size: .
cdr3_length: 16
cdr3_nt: TGCGCCAGCAGCCAAGGGGGAGGTAGCTCCTACAATGAGCAGTTCTTC
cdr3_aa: CASSQGGGSSYNEQFF

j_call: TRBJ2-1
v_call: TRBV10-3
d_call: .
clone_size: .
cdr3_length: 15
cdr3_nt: TGTGCCATCAGTGACTTGGCTAGTCCCAACAATGAGCAGTTCTTC
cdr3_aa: CAISDLASPNNEQFF

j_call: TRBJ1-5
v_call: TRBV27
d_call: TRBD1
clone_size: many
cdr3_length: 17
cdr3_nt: TGTGCCAGCAGTAAATTGGGACAGGCCCATAGCAATCAGCCCCAGCATTTT
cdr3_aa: CASSKLGQAHSNQPQHF

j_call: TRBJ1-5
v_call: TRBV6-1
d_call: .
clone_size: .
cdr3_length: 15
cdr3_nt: TGTGTCAGCAGTGTCGGACAGATTGGGGGTCAGCCCCAGCATTTT
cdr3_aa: CVSSVGQIGGQPQHF

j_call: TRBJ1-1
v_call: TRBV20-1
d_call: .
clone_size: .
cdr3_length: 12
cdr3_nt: TGCAGTGCTCAGATGCGTCCTTTGCCAGCTTTCTTT
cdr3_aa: CSAQMRPLPAFF

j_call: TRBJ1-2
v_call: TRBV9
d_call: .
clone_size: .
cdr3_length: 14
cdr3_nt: TGTGCCAGCAGCCCGACAGGTCCTAACTATAGCTACACCTTC
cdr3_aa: CASSPTGPNYSYTF

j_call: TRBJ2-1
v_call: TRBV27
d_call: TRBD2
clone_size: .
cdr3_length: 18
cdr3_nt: TGTGCCAGCAGTCTGGGAGGGCTAGCGGGGCCGGTCTACAATGAGCAGTTCTTC
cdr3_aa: CASSLGGLAGPVYNEQFF

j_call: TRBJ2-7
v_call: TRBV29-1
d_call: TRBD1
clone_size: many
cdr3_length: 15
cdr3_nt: TGCAGCGTGGGGGGACAGGGGGCATCTGCCTACGAGCAGTACTTC
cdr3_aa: CSVGGQGASAYEQYF

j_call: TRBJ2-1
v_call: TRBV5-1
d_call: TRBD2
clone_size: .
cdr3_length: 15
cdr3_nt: TGCGCCAGCAGCTTGGCGCTGGTAGCGGGTAATGAGCAGTTCTTC
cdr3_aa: CASSLALVAGNEQFF

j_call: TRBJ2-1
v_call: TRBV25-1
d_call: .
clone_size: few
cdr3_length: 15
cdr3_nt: TGTGCCAGCAGTGAGGGACCGCAGATCGGGGATGAGCAGTTCTTC
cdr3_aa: CASSEGPQIGDEQFF

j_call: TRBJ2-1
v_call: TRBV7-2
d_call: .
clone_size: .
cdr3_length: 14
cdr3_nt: TGTGCCAGCAGCCCAAGGGCCCTTTACAATGAGCAGTTCTTC
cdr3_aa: CASSPRALYNEQFF

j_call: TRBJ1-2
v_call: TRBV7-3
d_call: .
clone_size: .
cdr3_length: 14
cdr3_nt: TGTGCCAGCAGCCCCGCCGGGACTAGCTATGGCTACACCTTC
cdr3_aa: CASSPAGTSYGYTF

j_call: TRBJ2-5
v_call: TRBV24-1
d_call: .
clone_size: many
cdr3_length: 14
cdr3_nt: TGTGCCACCAGTGATGTTGGAGGGGAAGAGACCCAGTACTTC
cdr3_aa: CATSDVGGEETQYF

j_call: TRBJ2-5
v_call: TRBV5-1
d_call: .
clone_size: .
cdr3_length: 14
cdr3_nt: TGCGCCAGCAGCTTGGATGGTTTTACTGAGACCCAGTACTTC
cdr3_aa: CASSLDGFTETQYF

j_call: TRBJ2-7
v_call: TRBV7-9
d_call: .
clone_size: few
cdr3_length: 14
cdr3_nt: TGTGCCAGCAGCTTAGTAAGGCCACCATACGAGCAGTACTTC
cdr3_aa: CASSLVRPPYEQYF